This T cell receptor beta chain was sequenced during a study of blood T cell repertoires in COVID-19. Across the study: Donors in the United States, Italy and Spain gave samples during acute or convalescent COVID-19. The analysed material was cDNA or gDNA that came from T cells, B-cell-depleted T cells, or PBMCs.

Libraries were prepared by immunoSEQ multiplex PCR; TCRdb keeps only in-frame clonotypes and omits some of them. The profile shows around 260,000 clones, roughly 80% of them singletons. CDR1 is MRHNA, CDR2 SNTAGT, per germline. V shed 5 bases and J 1 base; nucleotides not matched to a gene: 3. The CDR3 spans 16 residues. This chain joins TRBV6-4 and TRBJ2-2; 11 nucleotides agree with TRBD2. Sequences were obtained from peripheral blood. The receptor comes from a woman between 45 and 65 years old who had recovered from COVID-19. The DNA of the CDR3 is TGTGCCAGCAGTCAACTAGCGGGGGTGAACACCGGGGAGCTGTTTTTT. Its protein is CASSQLAGVNTGELFF.